These 29 T cell receptor beta chains originate from one sample sequenced in a study of control samples from healthy donors and cancer patients (TCRdb year 2020). The receptor library was made with the immunoSEQ multiplex PCR assay. TCRdb re-hosts the immuneACCESS table, in-frame sequences only. Its copies lack some clones; in the studies checked, an unresolved V gene accounts for under half of them, and the cause for the rest is not known. This sample comprises about 130,000 clones, roughly 92% of them detected only once. The ten largest clones add up to 4.5% to 7% of the sample. The material sequenced was blood. These receptors were collected from a man younger than 35 in good health.

The chain recombines TRBV10-3 with TRBJ2-3; TRBD2 agrees at 10 bases. The CDR3 is 15 amino acids. In germline, CDR1 is ENHRY, CDR2 SYGVKD. Trimming cost V 6 bases and J 0 bases; bases outside gene matches: 3. CDR3 bases: TGTGCCATCAGCCGACTAGCGGGTAGCACAGATACGCAGTATTTT. It translates to CAISRLAGSTDTQYF.

The V call is TRBV7-9, the J call TRBJ2-1; the match to TRBD2 covers 8 bases. CDR3 size: 13 residues. V was pared by 5 bases and J by 8 bases, with 5 bases of the junction left unmatched. Per the germline V gene, CDR1 is SEHNR and CDR2 is FQNEAQ (reference sequence). The CDR3 spells CASSQTSEYEQFF. The CDR3 nucleotides are TGTGCCAGCAGCCAGACTAGCGAATATGAGCAGTTCTTC.

In this sample, this clone turned up a few times. V gene TRBV7-2 combines with J gene TRBJ1-2, with a weak D call TRBD1 (5 bases). This CDR3 contains 14 residues. CDR1 and CDR2 (germline): SGHTA, FQGNSA. V was pared by 1 base and J by 11 bases, with 17 bases between. CDR3: CASSLGAGSLLYTF. The CDR3 DNA follows: TGTGCCAGCAGCTTAGGGGCAGGGTCCCTTTTGTACACCTTC.

This rearrangement joins TRBV2 to TRBJ2-2, with TRBD1 matching 11 bases. The CDR3 runs to 16 residues. CDR1 is SNHLY and CDR2 is FYNNEI in the germline V gene. V trimming: 6 bases; J trimming: 4 bases; junction bases outside the gene matches: 7. The CDR3 DNA reads as TGTGCCAGCAGCAAAGGACAGGGGGCTGGCACCGGGGAGCTGTTTTTT. Translated: CASSKGQGAGTGELFF.

The rearrangement joins TRBV30 to TRBJ2-7; 7 bases line up with TRBD1. Germline CDR1 and CDR2: GTSNPN and SVGIG (reference sequence). V dropped 2 bases and J dropped 0; count of bases not matched to a gene: 10. There are 16 residues in the CDR3. The CDR3 DNA follows: TGTGCCTGGAGTCATCTAGGACAGGTTTCCTCCTACGAGCAGTACTTC. This sequence encodes CAWSHLGQVSSYEQYF.

The chain employs TRBV15 and TRBJ1-1; maybe TRBD1 (5 bases). In germline, CDR1 is LNHNV, CDR2 YYDKDF (reference sequence). V was trimmed by 3 bases and J by 1 base, leaving 6 bases between them. The CDR3 runs to 13 residues. DNA of the CDR3: TGTGCCACCAGCAGGGGGCAGAACACTGAAGCTTTCTTT. It translates to CATSRGQNTEAFF.

About this clone: One junction end does not reproduce the germline sequence, and a read error may be involved. The chain recombines TRBV9 with TRBJ2-7, with TRBD1 matching 7 bases. The CDR3 has 14 amino acids. Germline CDR1 and CDR2: SGDLS and YYNGEE. In nucleotides, the CDR3 is TGTGCCAGCAGCGCCTCCAGACAGGGTTACGGGCAGTACTTC. Translated: CASSASRQGYGQYF. Drawing the rest from reference TRBV9 and TRBJ2-7, the complete variable domain is DSGVTQTPKHLITATGQRVTLRCSPRSGDLSVYWYQQSLDQGLQFLIQYYNGEERAKGNILERFSAQQFPDLHSELNLSSLELGDSALYFCASSASRQGYGQYFGPGTRLTVT.

The rearrangement uses TRBV11-2 and TRBJ2-7; no definite D call. The ends were cut back, 8 bases at V and 0 bases at J, with 14 bases in the middle. This CDR3 spans 14 amino acids. Germline assignment: CDR1 SGHAT and CDR2 FQNNGV. The CDR3 sequence is CASAVGPGSYEQYF. CDR3 bases: TGTGCCAGCGCCGTAGGACCGGGCTCCTACGAGCAGTACTTC.

The CDR3 protein is CASSSAGEANEQFF. CDR3 DNA: TGTGCCAGCAGTTCGGCAGGGGAGGCGAATGAGCAGTTCTTC. The rearrangement joins TRBV6-5 to TRBJ2-1; D may be TRBD1 or TRBD2 (6 bases each). The CDR3 loop spans 14 amino acids. CDR1 is MNHEY and CDR2 is SVGAGI in the germline V gene. Trimming removed 4 bases from V and 7 bases from J, with 14 bases in between.

This chain joins TRBV19 and TRBJ2-2, with 9 bases aligning to TRBD2. Trimming took 3 bases from V and 6 from J; bases not matched to a gene: 8. The germline gives CDR1 LNHDA, CDR2 SQIVND (reference sequence). The length of the CDR3 is 16 residues. The CDR3: CASSMGGGGAAGELFF. The CDR3 DNA reads TGTGCCAGTAGTATGGGCGGCGGGGGGGCCGCCGGGGAGCTGTTTTTT.

The genes are TRBV6-2 or TRBV6-3 and TRBJ1-1; no clear D. Germline V gene data show CDR1 as MNHEY and CDR2 as SVGEGT. Trimming removed 4 bases from V and 3 bases from J, with 9 bases in between. This CDR3 spans 13 amino acids. CDR3 residues: CASSFQTDTEAFF. The CDR3 DNA is TGTGCCAGCAGTTTTCAAACGGACACTGAAGCTTTCTTT.

The rearrangement joins TRBV18 to TRBJ1-1, with D unresolved. The CDR3 consists of 15 residues. Germline-derived CDR1 and CDR2 are KGHSH and LQKENI. The V and J ends lost 3 bases and 0 bases respectively, with 11 bases between them. CDR3 protein: CASSPSAAMNTEAFF. In nucleotides, the CDR3 is TGTGCCAGCTCACCCAGTGCGGCCATGAACACTGAAGCTTTCTTT.

The chain joins TRBV5-5 to TRBJ1-5; D uncertain. CDR1 is SGHKS, CDR2 YYEKEE, per germline (reference sequence). V was pared by 4 bases and J by 1 base, with 12 bases between. The CDR3 has 15 residues. CDR3 sequence reads: CASSRTARSNQPQHF. CDR3 in DNA: TGTGCCAGCAGCCGGACGGCCAGGAGCAATCAGCCCCAGCATTTT.

The gene calls are TRBV9 and TRBJ2-5; maybe TRBD2 (5 bases). Germline V lookup: CDR1 SGDLS, CDR2 YYNGEE. V lost 0 bases and J lost 2, with 11 bases in between. The CDR3 spans 15 residues. Here the CDR3 reads CASSVGLAEQETQYF. The CDR3 region has the DNA TGTGCCAGCAGCGTAGGGCTAGCCGAACAAGAGACCCAGTACTTC. The full variable domain, with the rest looked up from reference TRBV9 and TRBJ2-5, is DSGVTQTPKHLITATGQRVTLRCSPRSGDLSVYWYQQSLDQGLQFLIQYYNGEERAKGNILERFSAQQFPDLHSELNLSSLELGDSALYFCASSVGLAEQETQYFGPGTRLLVL.

J is TRBJ2-2 and V is TRBV10-1; D uncertain. CDR3 length equals 14 residues. Trimming removed 1 base from V and 2 bases from J, with 5 bases in between. Germline V gene data show CDR1 as WNHNN and CDR2 as SYGVQD (reference sequence). In DNA, the CDR3 is TGCGCCAGCAGTGAGTTTTACAACACCGGGGAGCTGTTTTTT. It encodes CASSEFYNTGELFF.

This sequence joins TRBV19 and TRBJ1-6, with D possibly TRBD1 on 5 matching bases. Germline CDR1 and CDR2: LNHDA and SQIVND (reference sequence). The CDR3 sequence is 16 residues long. With 4 bases removed from V and 0 bases from J, the gap between germline ends came to 10 bases. The CDR3 DNA follows: TGTGCCAGTAGTAAATCGCAGGGCTCCTATAATTCACCCCTCCACTTT. Protein sequence: CASSKSQGSYNSPLHF.

The chain joins TRBV20-1 to TRBJ1-5; 10 nucleotides agree with TRBD1. V gave up 3 bases and J gave up 6 bases; unmatched junction bases: 5. The CDR3 runs to 14 residues. Per the germline V gene, CDR1 is DFQATT and CDR2 is SNEGSKA (reference sequence). The CDR3 DNA reads TGCAGTGCTAGTGGGGACAGGGGAGGTCAGCCCCAGCATTTT. Protein sequence: CSASGDRGGQPQHF.

This clone was observed a few times. V gene TRBV6-4 combines with J gene TRBJ2-1; 7 nucleotides agree with TRBD1. Germline CDR1 MRHNA, CDR2 SNTAGT. After removal of 0 bases from V and 3 bases from J, the junction contained 5 bases not matched to a gene. The CDR3 totals 16 residues. Written as DNA, the CDR3 is TGTGCCAGCAGTGACTCGAGTCAGGGGGACTACAATGAGCAGTTCTTC. This codes for CASSDSSQGDYNEQFF.

The chain has TRBV5-4 and TRBJ2-7; D gene ambiguous. The CDR3 runs to 11 residues. V gave up 3 bases and J gave up 3 bases, with 4 bases separating them. The germline gives CDR1 SGHNT, CDR2 YYREEE (reference sequence). Here the CDR3 reads CASSSNYEQYF. The CDR3 bases are TGTGCCAGCAGCTCCAACTACGAGCAGTACTTC.

The V and J genes are TRBV19 and TRBJ1-3, with a weak D call TRBD1 (6 bases). CDR1 and CDR2 (germline): LNHDA, SQIVND (reference sequence). Trimming took off 5 bases at V and 0 bases at J, with 14 bases between the two ends. The CDR3 has 16 residues. CDR3 sequence: CASSYRDRSSGNTIYF. CDR3 DNA sequence: TGTGCCAGTAGTTACAGGGACCGAAGCTCTGGAAACACCATATATTTT.

The rearrangement links TRBV9 to TRBJ2-1, with a tentative D call TRBD1 (5 bases). This CDR3 region has 13 residues. Germline loops: CDR1 SGDLS, CDR2 YYNGEE. V was shortened by 0 bases and J by 10 bases, with 11 bases between the two germline ends. The CDR3: CASSVVPAGEQFF. DNA for the CDR3: TGTGCCAGCAGCGTAGTACCAGCAGGGGAGCAGTTCTTC.

The V and J genes are TRBV20-1 and TRBJ2-3; D is undetermined. Between the trimmed V and J ends, which lost 7 bases and 2 bases, there was a span of 7 bases. The CDR3 length is 11 residues. The germline V gene has CDR1 DFQATT and CDR2 SNEGSKA (reference sequence). CDR3 protein: CSGRFTDTQYF. For the CDR3, the DNA is TGCAGTGGACGCTTCACAGATACGCAGTATTTT.

The chain joins TRBV7-9 to TRBJ1-1; tentative D call: TRBD1 (6 bases). The V gene's germline CDR1 is SEHNR and CDR2 FQNEAQ (reference sequence). The CDR3 runs to 16 residues. Trimming stripped 5 bases from V and 0 bases from J, with 16 bases between. Here the CDR3 reads CASSRIGGRVNTEAFF. The CDR3 nucleotides read TGTGCCAGCAGCCGCATCGGGGGCCGCGTGAACACTGAAGCTTTCTTT.

This rearrangement joins TRBV10-1 to TRBJ2-5; 10 bases are a match to TRBD2. CDR3 length: 15 residues. From germline, CDR1 is WNHNN and CDR2 SYGVQD (reference sequence). Trimming cost V 2 bases and J 5 bases; bases outside gene matches: 5. This chain's CDR3 is CASSEPAGGQETQYF. In DNA, the CDR3 is TGCGCCAGCAGTGAGCCAGCGGGGGGGCAGGAGACCCAGTACTTC.

This rearrangement joins TRBV3-1 (or the pseudogene TRBV3-2) to TRBJ2-7; no definite D call. In germline, CDR1 is LGHDT, CDR2 YNNKEL (reference sequence). V lost 2 bases to trimming and J lost 3 bases, with 17 bases between them. The CDR3 is 16 amino acids. The CDR3 spells CASSQLLETTLYEQYF. CDR3 sequence (DNA): TGTGCCAGCAGCCAACTTCTTGAGACAACGCTCTACGAGCAGTACTTC.

A remark on this clone: Distinct nucleotide sequences in the sample also encode this CDR3. The chain carries TRBV7-9 and TRBJ2-1, with D uncertain. Trimming cost V 1 base and J 3 bases, with 7 bases left between them. This CDR3 is built from 14 residues. Per the germline V gene, CDR1 is SEHNR and CDR2 is FQNEAQ (reference sequence). The CDR3, as DNA: TGTGCCAGCAGCTTAGGTGGCAGCTACAATGAGCAGTTCTTC. It translates to CASSLGGSYNEQFF.

The chain has TRBV6-1 and TRBJ1-1; 9 bases align to TRBD1. The CDR3 extends over 16 amino acids. Trimming cost V 11 bases and J 4 bases; bases outside gene matches: 17. The V gene's germline CDR1 is MNHNS and CDR2 SASEGT. CDR3 sequence: CACGAGTGISGTEAFF. The CDR3 DNA reads TGTGCCTGCGGTGCCGGGACAGGGATTTCGGGCACTGAAGCTTTCTTT.

The gene calls are TRBV20-1 and TRBJ1-2; D not resolved. The CDR3 covers 10 residues. Germline values: CDR1 DFQATT, CDR2 SNEGSKA (reference sequence). V was clipped by 5 bases and J by 8 bases, with 9 bases between them. The DNA of the CDR3 is TGCAGTGCTGTCGGGAAGGGCTACACCTTC. Translated, it gives CSAVGKGYTF.

The V call is TRBV6-4, the J call TRBJ1-1; 7 bases fit TRBD1. The junction had 16 bases not matched to a gene; V was cut back by 11 bases and J by 4 bases. The CDR3 has 15 residues. Per the germline V gene, CDR1 is MRHNA and CDR2 is SNTAGT. CDR3 residues: CAGCSGGVVCTEAFF. CDR3 DNA: TGTGCCGGCTGCTCAGGGGGTGTAGTGTGCACTGAAGCTTTCTTT.